The 27 T cell receptor beta chains presented below share a single source sample, sequenced in a study of cytomegalovirus exposure and HLA in healthy donors. The PCR ran on 60 Vbeta and 13 Jbeta primers. Profiling relied on immunoSEQ multiplex PCR, and the TCRdb table lists in-frame clones only, not all of them. The sample records about 180,000 clones, around three quarters being singletons. Material for sequencing was PBMCs. The receptor set was obtained from a middle-aged woman in good health and CMV-seronegative.

This sequence joins TRBV5-1 and TRBJ1-2; a possible D gene is TRBD1 (6 bases). CDR1 and CDR2 from the germline V gene are SGHRS and YFSETQ. Trimming pared 0 bases from V and 2 bases from J, leaving 8 bases between. The CDR3 loop spans 14 amino acids. As DNA, the CDR3 is TGCGCCAGCAGCTTGGAACAGGGAAACTATGGCTACACCTTC. The encoded protein is CASSLEQGNYGYTF.

This clone occurred a few times. This rearrangement joins TRBV6-1 to TRBJ2-7; 10 nucleotides agree with TRBD2. V lost 2 bases and J lost 0; bases outside the gene matches: 19. The CDR3 length is 21 residues. Germline V gives CDR1 MNHNS, CDR2 SASEGT. The CDR3 loop reads CASSELPLTSGIQFLSYEQYF. CDR3 DNA: TGTGCCAGCAGTGAATTGCCGCTTACTAGCGGGATTCAATTCCTCTCCTACGAGCAGTACTTC.

The DNA of the CDR3 is TGTGCCAGCAGCCCCCGCAAAGGACTAGCGGGAGAAGAGACCCAGTACTTC. Translation: CASSPRKGLAGEETQYF. The genes are TRBV7-3 and TRBJ2-5; 13 positions agree with TRBD2. Trimming cost V 5 bases and J 3 bases; bases outside gene matches: 9. The V gene's germline CDR1 is SGHTA and CDR2 FQGTGA. CDR3 length: 17 amino acids. Combining the CDR3 with reference TRBV7-3 and TRBJ2-5 gives the whole variable domain GAGVSQTPSNKVTEKGKYVELRCDPISGHTALYWYRQSLGQGPEFLIYFQGTGAADDSGLPNDRFFAVRPEGSVSTLKIQRTERGDSAVYLCASSPRKGLAGEETQYFGPGTRLLVL.

The chain couples TRBV5-8 to TRBJ1-2; no reliable D call. Looked up from germline, CDR1 is SGHTS and CDR2 is YDEGEE. This CDR3 has 15 amino acids. The V end lost 4 bases, the J end lost 7 bases, and 20 bases lay between the germline ends. The CDR3 loop is CASSLPGPSQSGYTF. The CDR3 DNA reads as TGTGCCAGCAGCCTTCCGGGTCCCTCTCAATCTGGCTACACCTTC.

This clone was detected a few times. V gene TRBV28 combines with J gene TRBJ1-5; no firm D call. Between the trimmed V and J ends, which lost 7 bases and 7 bases, there was a span of 17 bases. Germline V gene lookup returns CDR1 MDHEN and CDR2 SYDVKM. The CDR3 runs to 14 residues. The chain's CDR3 is CASILSRVGQPQHF. The CDR3 DNA follows: TGTGCCAGCATCCTCTCGCGGGTTGGCCAGCCCCAGCATTTT.

This chain connects TRBV27 to TRBJ2-2; 9 bases agree with TRBD1. V lost 4 bases, J lost 5 bases, and 5 bases stayed unmatched. CDR1 MNHEY and CDR2 SMNVEV come from the germline V gene (reference sequence). The length of the CDR3 is 15 residues. CDR3 nucleotide sequence: TGTGCCAGCAGTTGGGAACAGGGGGCAACCGGGGAGCTGTTTTTT. Translating it yields CASSWEQGATGELFF.

The J gene is TRBJ1-3, the V gene TRBV7-9, with D possibly TRBD1 on 6 matching bases. Between the trimmed V and J ends, which lost 5 bases and 7 bases, there was a span of 18 bases. The CDR3 runs to 15 residues. CDR1 SEHNR and CDR2 FQNEAQ come from the germline V gene (reference sequence). In DNA form, the CDR3 reads TGTGCCAGCAGCACAAGCCAGGGGACCGGGAACACCATATATTTT. As protein: CASSTSQGTGNTIYF.

V and J are TRBV6-5 and TRBJ2-2; 10 nucleotides align to TRBD1. Looked up from germline, CDR1 is MNHEY and CDR2 is SVGAGI. The CDR3 contains 14 residues. After removal of 2 bases from V and 7 bases from J, the junction contained 1 base not matched to a gene. CDR3 coding DNA: TGTGCCAGCAGTTACGGGACAGGGGACGGGGAGCTGTTTTTT. Its translation is CASSYGTGDGELFF.

The chain uses TRBV19 and TRBJ1-6, with 7 nucleotides matching TRBD1. V gave up 3 bases and J gave up 7 bases; unmatched junction bases: 6. The CDR3 spans 15 residues. Germline CDR1 reads LNHDA; CDR2 reads SQIVND (reference sequence). CDR3 bases: TGTGCCAGTAGTATCCCGACAGGGCGGAATTCACCCCTCCACTTT. It codes for CASSIPTGRNSPLHF.

This chain uses TRBV9 with TRBJ2-7; 8 bases match TRBD2. The CDR3 has 16 residues. The junction had 12 bases not matched to a gene; V was cut back by 4 bases and J by 3 bases. The germline V gene has CDR1 SGDLS and CDR2 YYNGEE. DNA of the CDR3: TGTGCCAGCAGCCCCCTGAGCGGGGGACCATACTACGAGCAGTACTTC. It translates to CASSPLSGGPYYEQYF.

To note about this clone: The same CDR3 is also encoded by other DNA sequences in this sample. The chain recombines TRBV5-1 with TRBJ2-7; D possibly corresponds to TRBD1 (6 bases). V lost 0 bases and J 2 bases, leaving 9 bases between the germline ends. Germline assignment: CDR1 SGHRS and CDR2 YFSETQ. This CDR3 has 14 residues. CDR3 nucleotide sequence: TGCGCCAGCAGCTTGGGGGCAGGGGCCTACGAGCAGTACTTC. Translation: CASSLGAGAYEQYF.

The V gene is TRBV28, the J gene TRBJ2-5; the D gene is possibly TRBD2 (5 bases). The V end lost 2 bases, the J end lost 5 bases, and 12 bases lay between the germline ends. The CDR3 runs 14 residues. CDR1 is MDHEN, CDR2 SYDVKM, per germline. CDR3 nucleotide sequence: TGTGCCAGCAGTTTAATGGCTAGCATGGAGACCCAGTACTTC. Its translation: CASSLMASMETQYF.

The table lists this clone with a few counts. The chain combines TRBV7-2 with TRBJ1-1, with a possible D match to TRBD1 (6 bases). This CDR3 contains 13 residues. The germline V gene encodes CDR1 SGHTA and CDR2 FQGNSA. The germline V and J ends were trimmed by 5 bases and 7 bases, with 14 bases remaining between them. CDR3 bases: TGTGCCAGCAGCGCCGACAGGACCTATGAAGCTTTCTTT. This encodes CASSADRTYEAFF.

The CDR3 coding sequence is TGTGCCAGCAGCCCCGGGACTAGCGGGGGGACACAGTTCTTC. As protein: CASSPGTSGGTQFF. The rearrangement joins TRBV11-3 to TRBJ2-1; 15 positions match TRBD2. Germline V gene sequence: CDR1 SGHNT, CDR2 YENEEA. Trimming took 5 bases from V and 13 from J; bases not matched to a gene: 6. The CDR3 is 14 residues long. Using reference TRBV11-3 and TRBJ2-1 for the parts outside the CDR3, the full variable domain is EAGVVQSPRYKIIEKKQPVAFWCNPISGHNTLYWYLQNLGQGPELLIRYENEEAVDDSQLPKDRFSAERLKGVDSTLKIQPAELGDSAVYLCASSPGTSGGTQFFGPGTRLTVL.

This chain connects TRBV19 to TRBJ2-7; D perhaps matches TRBD1 (7 bases). Germline-derived CDR1 and CDR2 are LNHDA and SQIVND (reference sequence). The CDR3 is made up of 15 amino acids. Between the trimmed V and J ends, which lost 8 bases and 8 bases, there was a span of 25 bases. Written as DNA, the CDR3 is TGTGCCAGTCCTTCCTCGACGACAGGGAGGCGGCAGCAGTACTTC. Translation: CASPSSTTGRRQQYF.

The J gene is TRBJ2-7, the V gene TRBV4-2; a possible D gene is TRBD2 (6 bases). V was cut by 3 bases and J by 5 bases, with 17 bases left in between. This CDR3 is built from 15 residues. In germline, CDR1 is LGHNA, CDR2 YNFKEQ. Written as DNA, the CDR3 is TGTGCCAGCAGCCAGAGCCGGGACTCCAAGGACGAGCAGTACTTC. It is translated as CASSQSRDSKDEQYF.

The V and J genes are TRBV27 and TRBJ1-6; 8 nucleotides match TRBD1. CDR3 length: 17 residues. Germline CDR1 is MNHEY and CDR2 is SMNVEV (reference sequence). V gave up 5 bases and J gave up 2 bases; unmatched junction bases: 8. The DNA of the CDR3 is TGTGCCAGCAGTGGGCGGACAGGGAGGGCCTATAATTCACCCCTCCACTTT. Amino acid sequence: CASSGRTGRAYNSPLHF.

This rearrangement joins TRBV4-1 to TRBJ1-2; D unclear. This CDR3 region has 15 residues. Germline CDR1 and CDR2: MGHRA and YSYEKL. V was pared by 0 bases and J by 4 bases, with 12 bases between. DNA for the CDR3: TGCGCCAGCAGCCAAGAGGCAACAGCTGCCTATGGCTACACCTTC. This sequence encodes CASSQEATAAYGYTF.

As to this clone: Given the absence of the conserved phenylalanine or tryptophan at the CDR3 end, a read error is likely. The chain joins TRBV15 to TRBJ1-2; TRBD1 matches 7 bases. V shed 5 bases and J 4 bases; nucleotides not matched to a gene: 4. The CDR3 covers 13 residues. The V gene's germline CDR1 is LNHNV and CDR2 YYDKDF (reference sequence). This chain's CDR3 is CATSSTGSYGYTL. The CDR3 region has the DNA TGTGCCACCAGCTCGACAGGGAGCTATGGCTACACCCTC.

The chain recombines TRBV29-1 with TRBJ2-5; 13 nucleotides match TRBD2. This CDR3 is 16 amino acids long. Germline loops: CDR1 SQVTM, CDR2 ANQGSEA. With V trimmed by 1 base and J by 3 bases, 5 bases remained unmatched. The DNA of the CDR3 is TGCAGCGTTGAAGTCTTGGGACTAGCGGGAAAAGAGACCCAGTACTTC. Translating gives CSVEVLGLAGKETQYF.

This clone was observed a handful of times. CDR3 sequence: CASSQEDRKNTEAFF. DNA of the CDR3: TGCGCCAGCAGCCAAGAGGACAGGAAGAACACTGAAGCTTTCTTT. The rearrangement links TRBV4-3 to TRBJ1-1, with 7 positions matching TRBD1. Germline V gene data show CDR1 as LGHNA and CDR2 as YSLEER. The CDR3 contains 15 residues. The V and J ends lost 0 bases and 1 base, in that order; junction bases with no gene match: 2.

This clone was observed a handful of times. J is TRBJ2-2 and V is TRBV6-5; D may be TRBD1 (5 bases). Deletions cut 5 bases from V and 3 bases from J, with 13 bases between. Germline values: CDR1 MNHEY, CDR2 SVGAGI. The CDR3 totals 15 residues. CDR3 amino acids: CASSTQGSDTGELFF. The CDR3 DNA sequence: TGTGCCAGCAGTACCCAGGGATCGGACACCGGGGAGCTGTTTTTT.

The chain recombines TRBV30 with TRBJ2-7; 9 bases map to TRBD1. V shed 2 bases and J 5 bases; nucleotides not matched to a gene: 7. The germline V gene encodes CDR1 GTSNPN and CDR2 SVGIG (reference sequence). The CDR3 covers 14 residues. DNA for the CDR3: TGTGCCTGGAGTTCTGGGGACAGGGCCGACGAGCAGTACTTC. Translated: CAWSSGDRADEQYF.

V gene TRBV5-1 combines with J gene TRBJ1-5, with D possibly TRBD1 on 5 matching bases. There are 15 residues in the CDR3. Trimming pared 0 bases from V and 4 bases from J, leaving 11 bases between. CDR1 and CDR2 (germline): SGHRS, YFSETQ. The CDR3 nucleotides are TGCGCCAGCAGCTTGGGGCAGGGCCAGAATCAGCCCCAGCATTTT. It yields the protein CASSLGQGQNQPQHF.

The V call is TRBV10-3, the J call TRBJ1-2; 7 bases agree with TRBD1. There are 14 residues in the CDR3. Germline assignment: CDR1 ENHRY and CDR2 SYGVKD. With 2 bases clipped from V and 7 bases from J, the junction kept 7 bases outside the gene matches. CDR3 residues: CAISEPGTASGYTF. CDR3 coding DNA: TGTGCCATCAGTGAGCCTGGGACAGCGAGTGGCTACACCTTC.

The chain recombines TRBV5-6 with TRBJ1-2; 7 nucleotides line up with TRBD1. Trimming removed 2 bases from V and 5 bases from J; junction bases left unmatched: 12. The CDR3 length is 16 residues. Germline CDR1 SGHDT, CDR2 YYEEEE. The DNA for the CDR3 is TGTGCCAGCAGCTTACAGGGGCCAAGCGAACGTTATGGCTACACCTTC. Amino acids: CASSLQGPSERYGYTF.

This rearrangement joins TRBV10-3 to TRBJ1-1; D is undetermined. CDR3 length: 13 amino acids. V lost 2 bases, J lost 5 bases, and 9 bases lay in between. Germline V gives CDR1 ENHRY, CDR2 SYGVKD. The CDR3 region has the DNA TGTGCCATCAGTGAGGGCACGGGAACTGAAGCTTTCTTT. Translation: CAISEGTGTEAFF.